This entry lists 24 T cell receptor beta chains sequenced from one sample in a study of blood T cell repertoires in COVID-19. Sequencing was performed with immunoSEQ multiplex PCR; in TCRdb, only in-frame clones are kept and a portion is missing. This table has over 70,000 clones, 80% to 90% appearing once. Sequencing was done on a sample of peripheral blood. Receptors were obtained from a man of 80 years or more with acute or convalescent COVID-19.

The chain employs TRBV5-1 and TRBJ2-3; TRBD2 matches 8 bases. Germline CDR1 SGHRS, CDR2 YFSETQ. J lost 5 bases, V lost 0 bases, and 8 bases had no gene match. The CDR3 has 16 residues. CDR3 residues: CASSLESRGGGDTQYF. In nucleotides, the CDR3 is TGCGCCAGCAGCTTGGAGTCTCGGGGGGGCGGAGATACGCAGTATTTT.

The rearrangement links TRBV7-6 to TRBJ2-1, with 10 bases that match TRBD2. This CDR3 comprises 18 residues. CDR1 is SGHVS and CDR2 is FNYEAQ in the germline V gene. V dropped 3 bases and J dropped 1; count of bases not matched to a gene: 9. CDR3 sequence: CASSFPSGGTPSYNEQFF. For the CDR3, the DNA is TGTGCCAGCAGCTTCCCTAGCGGGGGAACACCATCCTACAATGAGCAGTTCTTC. Full variable domain (missing parts from reference TRBV7-6 and TRBJ2-1): GAGVSQSPRYKVTKRGQDVALRCDPISGHVSLYWYRQALGQGPEFLTYFNYEAQQDKSGLPNDRFSAERPEGSISTLTIQRTEQRDSAMYRCASSFPSGGTPSYNEQFFGPGTRLTVL.

A single count supports this clone. The chain is built from TRBV9 and TRBJ2-5, with TRBD1 identical over 8 bases. CDR1 and CDR2 (germline): SGDLS, YYNGEE. The trim removed 0 bases at V and 5 bases at J, leaving 6 bases unmatched. CDR3 length: 15 amino acids. The chain's CDR3 is CASSVEGRGPETQYF. The DNA of the CDR3 is TGTGCCAGCAGCGTAGAGGGCAGGGGGCCGGAGACCCAGTACTTC.

The J gene is TRBJ1-5, the V gene TRBV19; D is uncertain. Germline V gene data show CDR1 as LNHDA and CDR2 as SQIVND (reference sequence). This CDR3 has 14 amino acids. V shed 7 bases and J shed 6 bases, with 16 bases lying between them. The CDR3 reads CASTLDWTPQPQHF. In nucleotides, the CDR3 is TGTGCCAGTACCCTGGACTGGACGCCTCAGCCCCAGCATTTT.

This clone was seen a handful of times. Other DNA sequences within the sample encode an identical CDR3. DNA of the CDR3: TGTGCCAGCAGCCCAGGGGGATCTGGAAACACCATATATTTT. It codes for CASSPGGSGNTIYF. The V and J genes are TRBV7-2 and TRBJ1-3; 7 nucleotides line up with TRBD1. Germline V CDR1 and CDR2: SGHTA, FQGNSA. The CDR3 is 14 residues long. Losses at the gene ends were 5 bases for V and 1 base for J; bases not matched to a gene: 2.

The V gene is TRBV3-1 (or the pseudogene TRBV3-2), the J gene TRBJ1-2; perhaps TRBD1 as D (6 bases). Germline loops: CDR1 LGHDT, CDR2 YNNKEL (reference sequence). Trimming pared 1 base from V and 8 bases from J, leaving 14 bases between. The CDR3 runs 14 residues. The CDR3 DNA reads as TGTGCCAGCAGCCAAGCCTGGGAGGGGGGAGGCTACACCTTC. Residues: CASSQAWEGGGYTF.

The rearrangement links TRBV9 to TRBJ2-2; D uncertain. CDR1 and CDR2 (germline): SGDLS, YYNGEE. The CDR3 covers 14 residues. Trimming removed 4 bases at V and 6 bases at J, with 13 bases between. CDR3 nucleotides: TGTGCCAGCAGCACCCGCCGACTCCCCGGGGAGCTGTTTTTT. It codes for CASSTRRLPGELFF.

This clone showed up many times. The chain joins TRBV19 to TRBJ1-2, with 7 bases aligning to TRBD1. Trimming took 5 bases from V and 2 from J; bases not matched to a gene: 5. Germline V CDR1 and CDR2: LNHDA, SQIVND (reference sequence). There are 14 residues in the CDR3. CDR3 residues: CASSPPTGNYGYTF. DNA of the CDR3: TGTGCCAGTAGTCCCCCGACAGGGAACTATGGCTACACCTTC.

This sequence joins TRBV27 and TRBJ1-4; maybe TRBD1 (6 bases). Germline V gene lookup returns CDR1 MNHEY and CDR2 SMNVEV (reference sequence). Between the trimmed V and J ends, which lost 3 bases and 3 bases, there was a span of 8 bases. The CDR3 runs 14 residues. CDR3 sequence: CASSFEGANEKLFF. CDR3 coding DNA: TGTGCCAGCAGTTTCGAGGGGGCTAATGAAAAACTGTTTTTT.

The gene calls are TRBV12-5 and TRBJ1-2, with D tentatively TRBD1 (6 bases). V lost 0 bases and J 4 bases, leaving 18 bases between the germline ends. This CDR3 has 17 residues. Germline V gene sequence: CDR1 LGHNT, CDR2 FRNRAP. CDR3 in amino acids: CASGLVARGTGFYGYTF. The DNA of the CDR3 is TGTGCTAGTGGTTTGGTGGCACGGGGTACAGGGTTCTATGGCTACACCTTC.

The chain joins TRBV15 to TRBJ2-1; a possible D gene is TRBD1 (6 bases). The CDR3 has 15 residues. In germline, CDR1 is LNHNV, CDR2 YYDKDF (reference sequence). V shed 0 bases and J shed 4 bases, with 10 bases lying between them. CDR3 sequence (DNA): TGTGCCACCAGCAGAGACGGACAGTCTTACAATGAGCAGTTCTTC. Amino acids: CATSRDGQSYNEQFF.

This clone was detected only once. One end of the junction varies from germline; a read error may be responsible. This chain joins TRBV29-1 and TRBJ1-2, with 9 bases aligning to TRBD1. The germline CDR1 and CDR2 sequences are SQVTM and ANQGSEA. CDR3 length: 10 amino acids. The CDR3 nucleotides read TGCAGGAGCACAGGGGGCAGCTACGCCTTC. As protein: CRSTGGSYAF.

The J gene is TRBJ2-3, the V gene TRBV28; D may be TRBD1 (5 bases). Germline CDR1 MDHEN, CDR2 SYDVKM. The V end was cut by 7 bases, the J end by 0 bases, with 14 bases between. This CDR3 is 15 amino acids long. CDR3 DNA sequence: TGTGCCAGCACCCCCTGGGGCGGTAGCACAGATACGCAGTATTTT. Its protein product is CASTPWGGSTDTQYF.

This clone was counted only a few times. The rearrangement links TRBV7-9 to TRBJ1-2, with TRBD1 matching over 11 bases. The CDR3 runs 17 residues. Per the germline V gene, CDR1 is SEHNR and CDR2 is FQNEAQ (reference sequence). V shed 5 bases and J 5 bases; nucleotides not matched to a gene: 13. The chain's CDR3 is CASSNLRDRGEIYGYTF. CDR3 coding DNA: TGTGCCAGCAGCAATTTAAGGGACAGGGGGGAAATTTATGGCTACACCTTC.

The chain couples TRBV5-1 to TRBJ1-1; 10 bases agree with TRBD1. J lost 4 bases, V lost 4 bases, and 10 bases had no gene match. This CDR3 is 16 amino acids long. CDR1 and CDR2 (germline): SGHRS, YFSETQ. CDR3: CASSRTSGTGVTEAFF. The CDR3 DNA sequence: TGCGCCAGCAGCAGAACTTCCGGGACAGGGGTCACTGAAGCTTTCTTT.

This rearrangement joins TRBV5-5 to TRBJ2-7; D unclear. The CDR3 is 14 amino acids. Trimming stripped 0 bases from V and 4 bases from J, with 11 bases between. Per the germline V gene, CDR1 is SGHKS and CDR2 is YYEKEE (reference sequence). The CDR3 reads CASSLVRQVYEQYF. In DNA, the CDR3 is TGTGCCAGCAGCTTGGTACGGCAGGTGTACGAGCAGTACTTC.

The J gene is TRBJ2-3, the V gene TRBV11-2, with D possibly being TRBD1 (5 bases). This CDR3 has 16 residues. The V gene lost 0 bases and the J gene lost 2 bases, with 12 bases spanning the gap. The germline CDR1 and CDR2 sequences are SGHAT and FQNNGV. CDR3 nucleotides: TGTGCCAGCAGCTTAGATCAGGGCTCAAACACAGATACGCAGTATTTT. Amino acid sequence: CASSLDQGSNTDTQYF.

The chain is built from TRBV10-3 and TRBJ1-4; the D gene is possibly TRBD1 (5 bases). V lost 4 bases and J 3 bases, leaving 15 bases between the germline ends. CDR1 is ENHRY, CDR2 SYGVKD, per germline. There are 16 residues in the CDR3. The chain's CDR3 is CAISAEGVVANEKLFF. The CDR3 nucleotides read TGTGCCATCAGTGCGGAAGGGGTAGTGGCTAATGAAAAACTGTTTTTT.

V and J are TRBV19 and TRBJ1-3, with D uncertain. V lost 4 bases and J lost 0, with 7 bases in between. The V gene's germline CDR1 is LNHDA and CDR2 SQIVND (reference sequence). This CDR3 spans 14 amino acids. CDR3 sequence: CASSKDISGNTIYF. CDR3 DNA: TGTGCCAGTAGTAAAGATATCTCTGGAAACACCATATATTTT.

This clone has just one count. V gene TRBV7-2 combines with J gene TRBJ2-7; the D gene is possibly TRBD1 (6 bases). Germline V gene data show CDR1 as SGHTA and CDR2 as FQGNSA. V was shortened by 6 bases and J by 1 base, with 10 bases between the two germline ends. The CDR3 runs to 13 residues. CDR3 nucleotides: TGTGCCAGCAGTTTGGACAGATCCTACGAGCAGTACTTC. Amino acids: CASSLDRSYEQYF.

The J gene is TRBJ1-1, the V gene TRBV2, with a tentative D call TRBD1 (6 bases). CDR1 and CDR2 from the germline V gene are SNHLY and FYNNEI. The CDR3 extends over 14 amino acids. V was trimmed by 7 bases and J by 0 bases, leaving 12 bases between them. This chain's CDR3 is CASKIRGMNTEAFF. CDR3 sequence (DNA): TGTGCCAGCAAGATAAGGGGGATGAACACTGAAGCTTTCTTT.

The CDR3 protein is CASRGLAWNEQFF. For the CDR3, the DNA is TGTGCCAGCAGGGGACTAGCTTGGAATGAGCAGTTCTTC. The rearrangement joins TRBV14 to TRBJ2-1; the match to TRBD2 covers 9 bases. V shed 6 bases, J shed 7 bases, and the junction held 4 bases outside the gene matches. CDR1 is SGHDN and CDR2 is FVKESK in the germline V gene. The CDR3 is made up of 13 amino acids.

V usage is TRBV25-1 and J usage is TRBJ1-4; maybe TRBD1 (6 bases). This CDR3 is 18 amino acids long. Between the trimmed V and J ends, which lost 3 bases and 3 bases, there was a span of 20 bases. Looked up from germline, CDR1 is MGHDK and CDR2 is SYGVNS. In DNA, the CDR3 is TGTGCCAGCAGTGAGGGGGCAATAGCTATCCGAGCTAATGAAAAACTGTTTTTT. It yields the protein CASSEGAIAIRANEKLFF. The variable domain in full, completed from reference TRBV25-1 and TRBJ1-4, reads EADIYQTPRYLVIGTGKKITLECSQTMGHDKMYWYQQDPGMELHLIHYSYGVNSTEKGDLSSESTVSRIRTEHFPLTLESARPSHTSQYLCASSEGAIAIRANEKLFFGSGTQLSVL.

The CDR3 sequence is CASRTTLRTGPSPLHF. For the CDR3, the DNA is TGTGCCAGCAGAACCACACTCCGGACAGGCCCATCACCCCTCCACTTT. This sequence joins TRBV28 and TRBJ1-6; TRBD1 matches at 7 bases. CDR3 length: 16 residues. Trimming at V came to 6 bases and at J to 10 bases, leaving 15 bases not matched to a gene. Germline V lookup: CDR1 MDHEN, CDR2 SYDVKM.